Shown below are 17 T cell receptor beta chains from a single sample sequenced in a study of cytomegalovirus exposure and HLA in healthy donors. 13 Jbeta primers and 60 Vbeta primers were used for the PCR. The data were produced by immunoSEQ multiplex PCR, yet TCRdb's version contains in-frame clones alone and is incomplete. The repertoire holds 200,000 or so clones, with over 80% as singletons. Sequenced: PBMCs. These receptors all come from a middle-aged man in good health and CMV-seropositive.

The V and J genes are TRBV27 and TRBJ1-2, with TRBD1 matching 7 bases. Germline V gene sequence: CDR1 MNHEY, CDR2 SMNVEV (reference sequence). This CDR3 contains 21 residues. The V and J ends lost 6 bases and 0 bases, in that order; junction bases with no gene match: 25. Here the CDR3 reads CASRLQGNIRGLSWTNYGYTF. The CDR3 nucleotides read TGTGCCAGCAGGTTACAAGGAAACATAAGGGGGCTTTCATGGACTAACTATGGCTACACCTTC.

The chain uses TRBV1 and TRBJ2-7; the D call of TRBD2 is as the table states it, not checked on the DNA. TRBV1 is a pseudogene. This CDR3 is 15 amino acids long. CDR3 coding DNA: TGCACCAGCAGCCAAGATGGAGATAGCGGGGGAGAGCAGTACTTC. Translated, it gives CTSSQDGDSGGEQYF.

The V and J genes are TRBV15 and TRBJ2-5, with 10 bases aligning to TRBD2. Germline assignment: CDR1 LNHNV and CDR2 YYDKDF (reference sequence). V shed 0 bases, J shed 3 bases, and the junction held 4 bases outside the gene matches. CDR3 length: 16 amino acids. CDR3 sequence reads: CATSRDSLAGEETQYF. CDR3 DNA sequence: TGTGCCACCAGCAGAGATTCCCTAGCGGGGGAAGAGACCCAGTACTTC.

The V gene is TRBV10-3, the J gene TRBJ1-6; 11 bases align to TRBD1. The ends lost 2 bases at V and 9 bases at J; junction bases unmatched: 6. CDR1 is ENHRY and CDR2 is SYGVKD in the germline V gene. CDR3 length: 16 residues. The DNA for the CDR3 is TGTGCCATCAGTGAGGGACAGGGGGCTAGAGGTTCACCCCTCCACTTT. Encoded protein: CAISEGQGARGSPLHF.

The chain has TRBV27 and TRBJ2-1; 9 bases match TRBD2. The trim removed 7 bases at V and 4 bases at J, leaving 11 bases unmatched. The CDR3 runs to 16 residues. CDR1 is MNHEY and CDR2 is SMNVEV in the germline V gene (reference sequence). Here the CDR3 reads CASNPRAGGLYNEQFF. CDR3 coding DNA: TGTGCCAGCAATCCCCGAGCGGGGGGCCTATACAATGAGCAGTTCTTC.

The chain links TRBV7-9 to TRBJ1-5, with 8 nucleotides matching TRBD1. V shed 7 bases, J shed 2 bases, and the junction held 4 bases outside the gene matches. This CDR3 has 14 residues. Germline CDR1 SEHNR, CDR2 FQNEAQ (reference sequence). The CDR3, as DNA: TGTGCCAGCAACACAGGGGGTCGCAATCAGCCCCAGCATTTT. Amino acids: CASNTGGRNQPQHF.

The chain recombines TRBV15 with TRBJ2-1; the match to TRBD2 covers 10 bases. CDR1 is LNHNV and CDR2 is YYDKDF in the germline V gene (reference sequence). This CDR3 has 13 amino acids. The J segment lost 7 bases and the V segment lost 5 bases, leaving 2 bases of the junction unmatched. The CDR3: CATSGGLANEQFF. In nucleotides, the CDR3 is TGTGCCACCAGCGGGGGACTAGCGAATGAGCAGTTCTTC.

This sequence joins TRBV11-2 and TRBJ1-4; 10 bases are a match to TRBD1. Germline-derived CDR1 and CDR2 are SGHAT and FQNNGV. The trim removed 5 bases at V and 5 bases at J, leaving 5 bases unmatched. The CDR3 is 15 residues long. The CDR3 DNA reads TGTGCCAGCAGCAGGGACAGGGGACGAAATGAAAAACTGTTTTTT. Amino acid sequence: CASSRDRGRNEKLFF.

The V gene is TRBV13, the J gene TRBJ2-7; 8 positions match TRBD1. CDR3 length: 14 amino acids. With V trimmed by 5 bases and J by 5 bases, 8 bases remained unmatched. Germline CDR1 and CDR2: PRHDT and FYEKMQ (reference sequence). The CDR3, as DNA: TGTGCCAGCAGCCTCCGGACAGGGATTCACGAGCAGTACTTC. Its protein product is CASSLRTGIHEQYF.

The chain has TRBV9 and TRBJ2-3, with a possible D match to TRBD2 (5 bases). The CDR3 is made up of 13 amino acids. Deletions cut 10 bases from V and 2 bases from J, with 14 bases between. Per germline, CDR1 SGDLS and CDR2 YYNGEE. The CDR3: CAFSRTYTDTQYF. The CDR3 nucleotides read TGTGCCTTCTCCAGGACTTACACAGATACGCAGTATTTT. The full variable domain, completed using reference TRBV9 and TRBJ2-3, is DSGVTQTPKHLITATGQRVTLRCSPRSGDLSVYWYQQSLDQGLQFLIQYYNGEERAKGNILERFSAQQFPDLHSELNLSSLELGDSALYFCAFSRTYTDTQYFGPGTRLTVL.

This clone appeared a few times. The V call is TRBV6-5, the J call TRBJ1-2; D is perhaps TRBD1 (5 bases). The germline CDR1 and CDR2 sequences are MNHEY and SVGAGI. The CDR3 is 15 residues long. With 0 bases removed from V and 8 bases from J, the gap between germline ends came to 16 bases. DNA of the CDR3: TGTGCCAGCAGTTACTCGACGGGGGGAAGGGGAGGCTACACCTTC. Amino acid sequence: CASSYSTGGRGGYTF.

This chain joins TRBV6-6 and TRBJ2-5; 9 bases are shared with TRBD1. TRBJ2-7 matches the DNA end more closely, so the J call is doubtful. The CDR3 has 16 residues. In germline, CDR1 is MNHNY, CDR2 SVGAGI (reference sequence). The CDR3 sequence: CASSARGQGSSYEQYF. The CDR3 nucleotides are TGTGCCAGCAGCGCTCGAGGACAGGGGAGCTCCTACGAGCAGTACTTC.

The genes are TRBV9 and TRBJ2-7, with D perhaps matching TRBD1 (8 bases). The germline V gene has CDR1 SGDLS and CDR2 YYNGEE. This CDR3 is built from 15 residues. Between the trimmed V and J ends, which lost 0 bases and 4 bases, there was a span of 14 bases. The CDR3 nucleotides read TGTGCCAGCAGCGTAGGGGCACAGGGGGGGTACGAGCAGTACTTC. This sequence encodes CASSVGAQGGYEQYF.

This chain joins TRBV27 and TRBJ2-2; TRBD1 matches 10 bases. There are 16 residues in the CDR3. With V trimmed by 6 bases and J by 7 bases, 11 bases remained unmatched. Germline CDR1 and CDR2: MNHEY and SMNVEV (reference sequence). CDR3 loop: CASRLMVTGGVGELFF. The CDR3, as DNA: TGTGCCAGCAGACTTATGGTGACAGGGGGCGTCGGGGAGCTGTTTTTT.

The rearrangement uses TRBV7-9 and TRBJ1-2; D is ambiguous. This CDR3 contains 14 residues. CDR1 and CDR2 from the germline V gene are SEHNR and FQNEAQ (reference sequence). Trimming left V 7 bases short and J 2 bases short, with 14 bases between. CDR3 DNA: TGTGCCAGCACGCGCACGACGGGAAACTATGGCTACACCTTC. The encoded protein is CASTRTTGNYGYTF.

The chain recombines TRBV9 with TRBJ1-2; 7 bases line up with TRBD1. This CDR3 spans 15 amino acids. Germline V CDR1 and CDR2: SGDLS, YYNGEE. V lost 0 bases to trimming and J lost 4 bases; unmatched junction nucleotides: 6. CDR3 sequence (DNA): TGTGCCAGCAGCGTAGCGGAGGGGGCACGCTATGGCTACACCTTC. Translated: CASSVAEGARYGYTF.

This chain connects TRBV9 to TRBJ1-2, with no clear D. Trimming took 3 bases from V and 6 from J, leaving 9 bases between them. This CDR3 comprises 12 residues. Germline CDR1 reads SGDLS; CDR2 reads YYNGEE. CDR3 DNA sequence: TGTGCCAGCAGCGAAGTGAGCCATGGCTACACCTTC. This translates into CASSEVSHGYTF.